A selection of T cell receptor beta chains follows, all from one sample in a study of T cell responses to AZD1222 COVID-19 vaccine. Produced via immunoSEQ multiplex PCR; TCRdb's table is partial and in-frame only. Among 150,000 to 200,000 clones listed, over 80% were seen once. Specimen: peripheral blood, collected 28 days after the second dose of the MenACWY control vaccine. All receptors derive from an adult who received the MenACWY meningococcal vaccine as a control. Each CDR3 is given with its conserved first and last residue. A D gene is named only where the DNA matches it firmly. Clone size is shown for a subset of rows, as once, few, many or a class of expanded clone.

CDR3 DNA	CDR3 protein	D gene	clone size	V gene	J gene
TGTGCCAGCACAATCGGACTAGCGGTATACGAGCAGTACTTC	CASTIGLAVYEQYF	TRBD2	once	TRBV28	TRBJ2-7
TGTGCCAGCAGCGTGGTGGCGTCTAATTCACCCCTCCACTTT	CASSVVASNSPLHF	NA	NA	TRBV11-2	TRBJ1-6
TGTGCCAGCAGTTTAATTACAGTCGGTCGGCAGGGCCAGAACACTGAAGCTTTCTTT	CASSLITVGRQGQNTEAFF	NA	NA	TRBV28	TRBJ1-1
TGTGCCAGCAGCCCCGCGGGGGCTAACTATGGCTACACCTTC	CASSPAGANYGYTF	NA	NA	TRBV6-2/TRBV6-3	TRBJ1-2
TGTGCCACCAGTGATTTAGGGCGAGGGGCGGCCAATGAGCAGTTCTTC	CATSDLGRGAANEQFF	NA	NA	TRBV24-1	TRBJ2-1
TGTGCCAGCACGGCTAGCGGGTATGTCAATGAGCAGTTCTTC	CASTASGYVNEQFF	TRBD2	NA	TRBV27	TRBJ2-1
TGTGCCACCAGTGATGGAACAGGGGTGGTTGAAAAACTGTTTTTT	CATSDGTGVVEKLFF	TRBD1	NA	TRBV24-1	TRBJ1-4
TGCAGTGCTCGAGGGCAAGAGACCCAGTACTTC	CSARGQETQYF	NA	NA	TRBV20-1	TRBJ2-5
TGTGCCAGCAGTGAAGGCCTCAACAGGGGGTTGAGTGGCTACACCTTC	CASSEGLNRGLSGYTF	TRBD1	NA	TRBV2	TRBJ1-2
TGTGCCAGCAGCTTAGTGGGACAGGGGGGGTACGAGCAGTACTTC	CASSLVGQGGYEQYF	TRBD1	NA	TRBV7-8	TRBJ2-7
TGTGCCATCAGGCTATCACAGAAGAACACTGAAGCTTTCTTT	CAIRLSQKNTEAFF	NA	NA	TRBV10-3	TRBJ1-1
TGTGCCAGCAGCGATTTCGGGACAGGGACCTACAATGAGCAGTTCTTC	CASSDFGTGTYNEQFF	TRBD1	NA	TRBV6-2/TRBV6-3	TRBJ2-1
TGTGCCAGCAGAAAGACAGGGACCCCCTGGGGCTACACCTTC	CASRKTGTPWGYTF	TRBD1	NA	TRBV27	TRBJ1-2
TGCAGCGTCATGACAGACTCCTACGAGCAGTACTTC	CSVMTDSYEQYF	NA	once	TRBV29-1	TRBJ2-7
TGTGCCAGCAGCCTCGGGGCAGGGTATGGCTACACCTTC	CASSLGAGYGYTF	NA	NA	TRBV12-3/TRBV12-4	TRBJ1-2
TGTGCCAGCAGCTTATCAGGGAAGATGGAAAAACTGTTTTTT	CASSLSGKMEKLFF	NA	NA	TRBV7-9	TRBJ1-4
TGTGCCTGGCAGGGAGACAGCCTCAATCAGCCCCAGCATTTT	CAWQGDSLNQPQHF	NA	once	TRBV30	TRBJ1-5
TGTGCCACCAGTGAGGACGATTACGAGCAGTACTTC	CATSEDDYEQYF	NA	NA	TRBV24-1	TRBJ2-7
TGTGCCAGCAGCTTGTTGCCAGACCAAGAGACCCAGTACTTC	CASSLLPDQETQYF	NA	NA	TRBV5-5	TRBJ2-5
TGTGCCAGCAGCCCGGGGGACAGGGGGCCTGGAAACACCATATATTTT	CASSPGDRGPGNTIYF	TRBD1	NA	TRBV11-2	TRBJ1-3
TGTGCCACCAGTGACTCCGGGACAGGGAACCAAGAGACCCAGTACTTC	CATSDSGTGNQETQYF	TRBD1	NA	TRBV24-1	TRBJ2-5
TGTGCCAGCAGCTTACTTTCGATGGGGTCCTACGAGCAGTACTTC	CASSLLSMGSYEQYF	NA	NA	TRBV7-2	TRBJ2-7
TGCGCCAGCAGCCGAGGGCGGGGTGGTGAGCAGTTCTTC	CASSRGRGGEQFF	NA	NA	TRBV5-1	TRBJ2-1
TGCGCCAGCAGCTTGGCCACTGACACTGGAAACACCATATATTTT	CASSLATDTGNTIYF	NA	few	TRBV5-1	TRBJ1-3
TGTGCCAGCTCAGGGATTCCCACAGATACGCAGTATTTT	CASSGIPTDTQYF	NA	NA	TRBV18	TRBJ2-3
TGTGCCAGCAGTGAAGCCCCAGGCACCGGGGAGCTGTTTTTT	CASSEAPGTGELFF	NA	once	TRBV2	TRBJ2-2
TGTGCCAGCAGGACGGCCGCCTACGAGCAGTACTTC	CASRTAAYEQYF	NA	NA	TRBV11-2	TRBJ2-7
TGTGCCACCAGTGATTTGCCAGGTGGGGAGCTGTTTTTT	CATSDLPGGELFF	NA	NA	TRBV24-1	TRBJ2-2